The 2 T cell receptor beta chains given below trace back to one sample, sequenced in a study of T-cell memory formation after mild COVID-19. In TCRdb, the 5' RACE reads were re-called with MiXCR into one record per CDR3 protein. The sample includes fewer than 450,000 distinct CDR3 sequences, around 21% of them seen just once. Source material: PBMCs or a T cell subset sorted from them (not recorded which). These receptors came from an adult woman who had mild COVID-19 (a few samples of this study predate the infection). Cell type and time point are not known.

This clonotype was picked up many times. The CDR3 is CASSVAKEGLRTTEAFF. CDR3 sequence (DNA): TGTGCCAGCAGCGTAGCTAAGGAGGGGCTAAGGACCACTGAAGCTTTCTTT. The chain combines TRBV9 with TRBJ1-1, with a possible D match to TRBD1 (5 bases). The length of the CDR3 is 17 residues. The V gene's germline CDR1 is SGDLS and CDR2 YYNGEE. Trimming removed 0 bases from V and 4 bases from J, with 19 bases in between.

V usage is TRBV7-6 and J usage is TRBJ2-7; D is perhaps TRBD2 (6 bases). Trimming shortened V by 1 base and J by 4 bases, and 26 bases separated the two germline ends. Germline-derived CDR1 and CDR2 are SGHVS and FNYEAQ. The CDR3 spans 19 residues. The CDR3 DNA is TGTGCCAGCAGCTTAGGATCCGGGAGACAAGTTGCTGGATCTTACGAGCAGTACTTC. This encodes CASSLGSGRQVAGSYEQYF. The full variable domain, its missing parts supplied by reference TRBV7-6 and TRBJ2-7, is GAGVSQSPRYKVTKRGQDVALRCDPISGHVSLYWYRQALGQGPEFLTYFNYEAQQDKSGLPNDRFSAERPEGSISTLTIQRTEQRDSAMYRCASSLGSGRQVAGSYEQYFGPGTRLTVT.